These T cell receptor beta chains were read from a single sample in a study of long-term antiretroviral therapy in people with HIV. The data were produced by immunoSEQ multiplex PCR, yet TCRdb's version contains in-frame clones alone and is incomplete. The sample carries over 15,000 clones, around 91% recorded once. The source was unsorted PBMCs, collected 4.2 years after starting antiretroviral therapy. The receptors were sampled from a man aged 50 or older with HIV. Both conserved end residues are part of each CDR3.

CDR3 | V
CASSTWTNTEAFF | TRBV19
CASSTDINYGYTF | TRBV2
CSVEGDSGSSYNEQFF | TRBV29-1
CASSEPGDYGYTF | TRBV2
CASSQSSGGGKNIQYF | TRBV18
CASRQTGGTYEQYF | TRBV2
CASSSNLPDGPTNEKLFF | TRBV18
CASSPPYRETEAFF | TRBV27
CASSQDHGAPWDTIYF | TRBV4-1
CASSNQRGYEQYF | TRBV18
CASSYGAPSQIYGYTF | TRBV6-5
CASRTGASNEQYF | TRBV27
CASSLMTSGGVEQYF | TRBV5-1
CASSRGSYEQYF | TRBV28
CASSLGLRLSGANVLTF | TRBV5-6
CASSEPPGGLQETQYF | TRBV5-5
CASSQDVQGSYAEAFF | TRBV4-3
CASSLDRRTGGQNIQYF | TRBV7-9
CASTGQMYNEQFF | TRBV27
CASSLGQAARETQYF | TRBV7-7
CASSRSLAGSLGEQYF | TRBV27
CASSQLPGQGPWTNEKLFF | TRBV4-1
CAWSTNTHPAAEQYF | TRBV30
CASSLGGAQPQHF | TRBV27
CASSAVSGNYEQYF | TRBV11-2
CASSPTDSLAKNIQYF | TRBV5-1
CASSGSYNEQFF | TRBV19
CASSLALGASYEQYF | TRBV5-1
CASSEGQGGEEQYF | TRBV5-1
CAWRDTTGALDTQYF | TRBV30
CASSSRAVNNEQFF | TRBV5-1
CASGTPSSYEQYF | TRBV5-5
CASRLAATWGDTQYF | TRBV11-2
CASRTEYEQYF | TRBV2
CASSVAIGPSGDNEQFF | TRBV9
CASSPLADNTGELFF | TRBV7-2
CASSYHGTTTNEKLFF | TRBV6-5
CASSSDRGLDQPQHF | TRBV5-8
CASSPEDGGGDTQYF | TRBV18
CASSFAVYYEQYF | TRBV19
CASSPLPGELFF | TRBV7-9
CASSVALQGSDGYTF | TRBV9
CASGRGVYEQYF | TRBV12-5
CASRRNREQLFF | TRBV28
CSVTLWGRDQPQHF | TRBV29-1
CASSQDSGLYNEQFF | TRBV4-3
CASGNGQGNYGYTF | TRBV12-5
CASSESGTWGHYEQYF | TRBV6-1